The present TCR beta chain was sequenced within a study of cytomegalovirus exposure and HLA in healthy donors. General study points: Sequencing likely caused a cluster of highly shared sequence variants. Follow-up analysis later connected one missense variant in DCLRE1C with trimming of TCR beta V- and J-genes.

This CDR3 contains 12 residues. From germline, CDR1 is MDHEN and CDR2 SYDVKM. The V and J ends lost 4 bases and 4 bases respectively, with 5 bases between them. The PCR contained 60 Vbeta and 13 Jbeta primers. Libraries were prepared by immunoSEQ multiplex PCR; TCRdb keeps only in-frame clonotypes and omits some of them. The sample yields about 200,000 clones, of which the top ten take up approximately 0.74%. A remark on this clone: The antigen is not known. This sample also contains other DNA sequences that code for the same CDR3.

The sequence was collected from a boy aged 5-17 years in good health and CMV-seronegative. The chain combines TRBV28 with TRBJ1-5; no clear D. What was sequenced was PBMCs. The CDR3 nucleotides read TGTGCCAGCAGTTCGGGGAATCAGCCCCAGCATTTT. This gives the protein CASSSGNQPQHF.